Each of the 26 T cell receptor beta chains below was sequenced from the same sample in a study of blood T cell repertoires in COVID-19. The protocol was immunoSEQ multiplex PCR, while the TCRdb copy is restricted to in-frame clones and leaves out a portion. The sample holds about 50,000 clones, roughly 79% seen once. Specimen: peripheral blood. These receptors were obtained from a woman of 80 years or more with COVID-19, enrolled during active disease.

This sequence joins TRBV11-3 and TRBJ2-3; 14 positions match TRBD2. Germline trimming cut 1 base from V and 5 bases from J; bases unmatched to any gene: 2. Germline CDR1 reads SGHNT; CDR2 reads YENEEA. The CDR3 length is 16 residues. CDR3 in amino acids: CASSLGLAGGQDTQYF. CDR3 nucleotide sequence: TGTGCCAGCAGCTTAGGACTAGCGGGAGGGCAAGATACGCAGTATTTT.

V usage is TRBV19 and J usage is TRBJ2-3, with 7 bases that match TRBD2. CDR1 is LNHDA, CDR2 SQIVND, per germline (reference sequence). The CDR3 is 15 residues long. Trimming at V came to 5 bases and at J to 1 base, leaving 6 bases not matched to a gene. This CDR3 is CASSPSGTRTDTQYF. CDR3 nucleotides: TGTGCCAGTAGTCCCAGCGGGACCCGCACAGATACGCAGTATTTT.

The chain joins TRBV18 to TRBJ2-7; 7 bases are shared with TRBD2. This CDR3 is built from 13 residues. V shed 3 bases and J 9 bases; nucleotides not matched to a gene: 8. Germline assignment: CDR1 KGHSH and CDR2 LQKENI. The CDR3 coding sequence is TGTGCCAGCTCACCCTCTGCGGGGGAGCGGCAGTACTTC. As protein: CASSPSAGERQYF. Full variable domain (missing parts from reference TRBV18 and TRBJ2-7): NAGVMQNPRHLVRRRGQEARLRCSPMKGHSHVYWYRQLPEEGLKFMVYLQKENIIDESGMPKERFSAEFPKEGPSILRIQQVVRGDSAAYFCASSPSAGERQYFGPGTRLTVT.

This chain links TRBV30 with TRBJ2-1; D possibly corresponds to TRBD2 (5 bases). Germline values: CDR1 GTSNPN, CDR2 SVGIG (reference sequence). The CDR3 extends over 15 amino acids. V was trimmed by 3 bases and J by 4 bases, leaving 16 bases between them. The CDR3 region has the DNA TGTGCCTGGAGAGAGACTTTTGGGAGATACAATGAGCAGTTCTTC. This codes for CAWRETFGRYNEQFF. The whole variable domain, filled in from reference TRBV30 and TRBJ2-1, reads SQTIHQWPATLVQPVGSPLSLECTVEGTSNPNLYWYRQAAGRGLQLLFYSVGIGQISSEVPQNLSASRPQDRQFILSSKKLLLSDSGFYLCAWRETFGRYNEQFFGPGTRLTVL.

The chain carries TRBV27 and TRBJ2-1, with a possible D match to TRBD2 (6 bases). V lost 4 bases to trimming and J lost 8 bases, with 9 bases between them. CDR1 and CDR2 from the germline V gene are MNHEY and SMNVEV (reference sequence). The CDR3 consists of 12 residues. CDR3 DNA sequence: TGTGCCAGCAGTTCCTGGGACTATGAGCAGTTCTTC. Its protein is CASSSWDYEQFF.

J is TRBJ2-1 and V is TRBV7-3; TRBD2 agrees at 15 bases. Trimming at V came to 5 bases and at J to 1 base, leaving 6 bases not matched to a gene. Germline V gene data show CDR1 as SGHTA and CDR2 as FQGTGA. CDR3 length equals 18 residues. In nucleotides, the CDR3 is TGTGCCAGCAGCCCGGGACTAGCGGGAGGTATTTCCTACAATGAGCAGTTCTTC. Residues: CASSPGLAGGISYNEQFF.

The chain recombines TRBV11-2 with TRBJ1-4; TRBD1 matches 7 bases. The CDR3 length is 16 residues. The V gene's germline CDR1 is SGHAT and CDR2 FQNNGV. V lost 6 bases, J lost 0 bases, and 7 bases stayed unmatched. CDR3 sequence (DNA): TGTGCCAGCAGTGAGGGACAGCCGGCAACTAATGAAAAACTGTTTTTT. Translating it yields CASSEGQPATNEKLFF.

The chain is built from TRBV5-1 and TRBJ2-5, with TRBD1 as a possible D gene (5 bases). The CDR3 consists of 18 residues. Germline loops: CDR1 SGHRS, CDR2 YFSETQ. Trimming left V 2 bases short and J 0 bases short, with 20 bases between. DNA of the CDR3: TGCGCCAGCAGCTTTTCAGGGTTATCGGACGAACACCAAGAGACCCAGTACTTC. It translates to CASSFSGLSDEHQETQYF.

This chain connects TRBV13 to TRBJ2-2, with D tentatively TRBD2 (6 bases). The V gene's germline CDR1 is PRHDT and CDR2 FYEKMQ (reference sequence). V was trimmed by 6 bases and J by 6 bases, leaving 8 bases between them. The CDR3 runs 12 residues. CDR3 bases: TGTGCCAGCAGGCCGGGGGCCGGGGAGCTGTTTTTT. Translation gives CASRPGAGELFF.

The chain joins TRBV5-6 to TRBJ2-7; D unresolved. V was trimmed by 2 bases and J by 4 bases, leaving 13 bases between them. CDR1 SGHDT and CDR2 YYEEEE come from the germline V gene. The CDR3 runs to 14 residues. CDR3 in DNA: TGTGCCAGCAGCTTCCCGGGTCCATCATACGAGCAGTACTTC. Protein product: CASSFPGPSYEQYF.

The chain recombines TRBV20-1 with TRBJ2-2; the D is unclear. Between the trimmed V and J ends, which lost 3 bases and 6 bases, there was a span of 5 bases. The CDR3 runs 11 residues. Germline V gene lookup returns CDR1 DFQATT and CDR2 SNEGSKA (reference sequence). The CDR3 sequence: CSASGPGELFF. In DNA, the CDR3 is TGCAGTGCTAGCGGTCCCGGGGAGCTGTTTTTT.

The V and J genes are TRBV28 and TRBJ2-7; D might be TRBD2 (6 bases). Germline CDR1 and CDR2: MDHEN and SYDVKM. The ends were cut back, 5 bases at V and 2 bases at J, with 13 bases in the middle. This CDR3 contains 14 residues. The CDR3 bases are TGTGCCAGCAGTCGTCTAGGAGGGGCCTACGAGCAGTACTTC. Amino acid sequence: CASSRLGGAYEQYF.

The gene calls are TRBV29-1 and TRBJ2-2, with a weak D call TRBD2 (5 bases). The CDR3 consists of 15 residues. CDR1 SQVTM and CDR2 ANQGSEA come from the germline V gene. Trimming removed 4 bases at V and 0 bases at J, with 12 bases between. CDR3 DNA sequence: TGCAGCGTTGCCCGAGGGATTGCGAACACCGGGGAGCTGTTTTTT. This gives the protein CSVARGIANTGELFF.

The chain carries TRBV7-3 and TRBJ2-1, with D hard to call. V lost 4 bases, J lost 10 bases, and 8 bases lay in between. There are 11 residues in the CDR3. Germline V CDR1 and CDR2: SGHTA, FQGTGA. The CDR3 DNA reads as TGTGCCAGCAGCTCTAGTAGGGAGCAGTTCTTC. This codes for CASSSSREQFF.

The chain links TRBV19 to TRBJ2-1; 9 positions agree with TRBD2. Trimming removed 5 bases from V and 5 bases from J; junction bases left unmatched: 7. The CDR3 covers 15 residues. Germline V CDR1 and CDR2: LNHDA, SQIVND (reference sequence). The chain's CDR3 is CASSSGTSPNNEQFF. The CDR3 nucleotides read TGTGCCAGTAGTTCAGGGACTAGCCCGAACAATGAGCAGTTCTTC.

The genes are TRBV5-1 and TRBJ1-3, with D tentatively TRBD1 (5 bases). Trimming removed 5 bases from V and 0 bases from J, with 21 bases in between. The CDR3 contains 18 residues. Germline values: CDR1 SGHRS, CDR2 YFSETQ. The CDR3 DNA reads as TGCGCCAGCAGTTTTGGGGGGACGGCCGTAACCTCTGGAAACACCATATATTTT. Translated, it gives CASSFGGTAVTSGNTIYF.

This clone was seen once. The J gene is TRBJ1-5, the V gene TRBV5-1; D is perhaps TRBD1 (6 bases). The germline V and J ends were trimmed by 4 bases and 5 bases, with 13 bases remaining between them. Germline V CDR1 and CDR2: SGHRS, YFSETQ. The CDR3 has 14 amino acids. This CDR3 reads CASSPGGADQPQHF. CDR3 nucleotide sequence: TGCGCCAGCAGCCCGGGGGGGGCTGATCAGCCCCAGCATTTT. Filled out from reference TRBV5-1 and TRBJ1-5, the complete variable domain reads KAGVTQTPRYLIKTRGQQVTLSCSPISGHRSVSWYQQTPGQGLQFLFEYFSETQRNKGNFPGRFSGRQFSNSRSEMNVSTLELGDSALYLCASSPGGADQPQHFGDGTRLSIL.

This clone was seen a few times. The V and J genes are TRBV6-1 and TRBJ1-2, with 7 bases aligning to TRBD1. Germline-derived CDR1 and CDR2 are MNHNS and SASEGT. The trim removed 3 bases at V and 7 bases at J, leaving 11 bases unmatched. This CDR3 is built from 15 residues. CDR3 amino acids: CASSETGSTASGYTF. CDR3 in DNA: TGTGCCAGCAGTGAGACAGGGAGCACTGCTAGTGGCTACACCTTC.

CDR3 sequence: CAIRPGTGDNQPQHF. The CDR3 DNA is TGTGCCATCAGGCCCGGGACAGGGGATAATCAGCCCCAGCATTTT. The chain uses TRBV10-3 and TRBJ1-5, with TRBD1 identical over 10 bases. The germline V gene has CDR1 ENHRY and CDR2 SYGVKD. V shed 6 bases, J shed 4 bases, and the junction held 6 bases outside the gene matches. The CDR3 has 15 amino acids.

This clone was observed a single time. J is TRBJ2-5 and V is TRBV10-3; TRBD2 matches at 10 bases. Germline assignment: CDR1 ENHRY and CDR2 SYGVKD. V trimming: 0 bases; J trimming: 4 bases; junction bases outside the gene matches: 11. The CDR3 extends over 18 amino acids. The CDR3 DNA reads as TGTGCCATCAGTGAGTCTTGGGCTAGCGGGAGAGGGGGAGAGACCCAGTACTTC. Its protein is CAISESWASGRGGETQYF.

The chain links TRBV3-1 (or the pseudogene TRBV3-2) to TRBJ1-3, with 7 positions matching TRBD1. Germline lookup yields CDR1 LGHDT and CDR2 YNNKEL (reference sequence). The CDR3 length is 15 residues. The V segment lost 4 bases and the J segment 0 bases; nucleotides outside the gene matches: 3. The CDR3 region has the DNA TGTGCCAGCAGCCCACAGGGGAGCTCTGGAAACACCATATATTTT. Its translation is CASSPQGSSGNTIYF.

This clone was seen a single time. The chain uses TRBV6-6 and TRBJ1-2; perhaps TRBD1 as D (6 bases). Germline V gene lookup returns CDR1 MNHNY and CDR2 SVGAGI (reference sequence). Trimming removed 2 bases from V and 8 bases from J, with 9 bases in between. This CDR3 region has 12 residues. The CDR3 sequence: CASSYSGGGYTF. DNA of the CDR3: TGTGCCAGCAGTTACAGCGGGGGCGGCTACACCTTC.

The rearrangement joins TRBV10-2 to TRBJ1-1; tentatively, D is TRBD1 (5 bases). There are 15 residues in the CDR3. From germline, CDR1 is WSHSY and CDR2 SAAADI. V was trimmed by 3 bases and J by 3 bases, leaving 14 bases between them. The CDR3 loop is CASSDYSRADTEAFF. DNA for the CDR3: TGCGCCAGCAGTGATTACTCCAGGGCCGACACTGAAGCTTTCTTT.

The rearrangement joins TRBV7-9 to TRBJ2-1; 8 bases align to TRBD1. V dropped 5 bases and J dropped 3; count of bases not matched to a gene: 9. CDR1 is SEHNR and CDR2 is FQNEAQ in the germline V gene (reference sequence). The CDR3 consists of 16 residues. This CDR3 reads CASSRVLGQGYNEQFF. The CDR3 DNA reads TGTGCCAGCAGCCGGGTATTAGGACAGGGCTACAATGAGCAGTTCTTC.

This chain uses TRBV9 with TRBJ1-4; the match to TRBD1 covers 9 bases. The junction had 7 bases not matched to a gene; V was cut back by 5 bases and J by 5 bases. The CDR3 runs 15 residues. Germline loops: CDR1 SGDLS, CDR2 YYNGEE. The CDR3 DNA is TGTGCCAGCAGTGGAATGGGACAGGGAAATGAAAAACTGTTTTTT. Translating it yields CASSGMGQGNEKLFF.

This clone showed up just once. V usage is TRBV7-2 and J usage is TRBJ2-1, with TRBD2 identical over 10 bases. CDR1 and CDR2 from the germline V gene are SGHTA and FQGNSA. The J segment lost 5 bases and the V segment lost 5 bases, leaving 6 bases of the junction unmatched. The CDR3 sequence is 15 residues long. The CDR3, as DNA: TGTGCCAGCAGCCCTCTAGCGGGGGTCCACAATGAGCAGTTCTTC. Translating gives CASSPLAGVHNEQFF.